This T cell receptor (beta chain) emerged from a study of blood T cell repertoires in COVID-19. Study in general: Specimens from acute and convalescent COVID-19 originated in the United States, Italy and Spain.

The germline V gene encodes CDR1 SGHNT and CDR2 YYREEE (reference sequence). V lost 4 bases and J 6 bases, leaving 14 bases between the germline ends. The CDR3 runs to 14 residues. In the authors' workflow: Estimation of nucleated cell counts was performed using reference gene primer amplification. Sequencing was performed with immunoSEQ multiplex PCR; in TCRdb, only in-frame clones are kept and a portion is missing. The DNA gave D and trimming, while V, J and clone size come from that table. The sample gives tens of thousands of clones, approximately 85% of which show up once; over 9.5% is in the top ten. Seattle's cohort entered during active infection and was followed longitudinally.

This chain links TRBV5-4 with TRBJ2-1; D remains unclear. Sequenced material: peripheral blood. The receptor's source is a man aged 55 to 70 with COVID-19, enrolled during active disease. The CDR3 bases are TGTGCCAGCAGCGTCCCCCCGAGTACCAATGAGCAGTTCTTC. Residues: CASSVPPSTNEQFF.